A selection of T cell receptor beta chains follows, all from one sample in a study of regulatory dendritic cells for organ transplantation. What these receptors recognize is not known. TCRdb keeps only in-frame clones here, not all; method: immunoSEQ multiplex PCR. The repertoire holds approximately 10,000 clones, with around 80% as singletons. Sequencing was carried out using memory CD4+ T cells from blood cultured with dendritic cells. These TCRs come from a human donor in good health. Both conserved end residues are part of each CDR3. D genes are given only for firm matches. Only some rows state a clone size, as once, few, many or a class for expanded clones.

V gene,J gene,D gene,clone size,CDR3 protein,CDR3 DNA
TRBV7-9,TRBJ2-1,.,once,CASSPWGEPEQFF,TGTGCCAGCAGCCCGTGGGGAGAGCCAGAGCAGTTCTTC
TRBV6-5,TRBJ1-1,.,few,CASSYSARRNTEAFF,TGTGCCAGCAGTTACTCGGCGAGGAGGAACACTGAAGCTTTCTTT
TRBV19,TRBJ2-3,.,.,CASRSEISTDTQYF,TGTGCCAGTAGGTCAGAAATTAGCACAGATACGCAGTATTTT
TRBV7-2,TRBJ1-2,.,.,CASSSFAGVRFSGGYTF,TGTGCCAGCAGCTCTTTCGCAGGTGTAAGGTTTTCGGGCGGCTACACCTTC
TRBV2,TRBJ1-2,TRBD1,few,CASTPDRGQFGYTF,TGTGCCAGCACCCCAGACAGGGGGCAATTTGGCTACACCTTC
TRBV7-3,TRBJ1-1,.,.,CASSPSSGQVAFF,TGTGCCAGCAGCCCATCCTCGGGACAAGTAGCTTTCTTT
TRBV6-1,TRBJ2-3,.,few,CASSEGVETDTQYF,TGTGCCAGCAGTGAAGGGGTAGAAACAGATACGCAGTATTTT
TRBV29-1,TRBJ2-3,.,.,CSVELVRADTQYF,TGCAGCGTTGAACTAGTGAGGGCAGATACGCAGTATTTT
TRBV28,TRBJ2-2,.,once,CASRGPAPGELFF,TGTGCCAGCCGGGGACCCGCCCCCGGGGAGCTGTTTTTT
TRBV6-5,TRBJ2-3,TRBD2,once,CASSFGGLAGGDTQYF,TGTGCCAGCAGTTTCGGTGGACTAGCGGGGGGAGATACGCAGTATTTT
TRBV5-4,TRBJ2-2,TRBD2,.,CASLSWTSGIGTGELFF,TGTGCCAGCCTTTCTTGGACTAGCGGGATAGGCACCGGGGAGCTGTTTTTT
TRBV7-2,TRBJ1-2,TRBD1,.,CASSPEGQSYGYTF,TGTGCCAGCAGCCCAGAGGGACAGTCCTATGGCTACACCTTC
TRBV5-5,TRBJ1-1,.,.,CASSLVGDTEAFF,TGTGCCAGCAGCTTGGTCGGGGACACTGAAGCTTTCTTT
TRBV9,TRBJ1-6,TRBD1,.,CASSRDSSNSPLHF,TGTGCCAGCAGCCGGGACAGCTCGAATTCACCCCTCCACTTT
TRBV7-2,TRBJ1-1,TRBD1,few,CASSLSTGGTEAFF,TGTGCCAGCAGCTTATCGACAGGGGGGACTGAAGCTTTCTTT
TRBV5-6,TRBJ2-1,.,.,CASSLLGQRTYNEQFF,TGTGCCAGCAGCTTGTTGGGGCAACGGACTTACAATGAGCAGTTCTTC
TRBV25-1,TRBJ2-3,.,.,CASSELSPYTDTQYF,TGTGCCAGCAGTGAACTCTCTCCTTACACAGATACGCAGTATTTT
TRBV27,TRBJ1-2,.,.,CASSSLPGLYGYTF,TGTGCCAGCAGTTCCCTCCCAGGGCTCTATGGCTACACCTTC
TRBV7-3,TRBJ2-7,.,.,CASSFLPSSEQYF,TGTGCCAGCAGCTTTCTACCTTCGAGCGAGCAGTACTTC
TRBV19,TRBJ1-1,.,.,CASSISQVVTEAFF,TGTGCCAGTAGTATTAGCCAGGTTGTCACTGAAGCTTTCTTT
TRBV2,TRBJ1-5,.,.,CASMQGPRQPQHF,TGTGCCAGCATGCAGGGGCCTCGGCAGCCCCAGCATTTT
TRBV9,TRBJ2-1,.,few,CASSVALGVGVGRAYNEQFF,TGTGCCAGCAGCGTAGCTCTAGGGGTGGGGGTTGGTAGGGCCTACAATGAGCAGTTCTTC
TRBV18,TRBJ2-7,.,.,CASSEASYEQYF,TGTGCCAGCTCAGAGGCCAGCTACGAGCAGTACTTC
TRBV5-6,TRBJ2-5,.,once,CASMGWDRETQYF,TGTGCCAGCATGGGGTGGGACCGAGAGACCCAGTACTTC
TRBV9,TRBJ1-1,TRBD1,few,CASSATGTGHTEAFF,TGTGCCAGCAGCGCAACCGGGACAGGCCACACTGAAGCTTTCTTT
TRBV6-5,TRBJ1-1,.,.,CASSQAPHRSEAFF,TGTGCCAGCAGCCAAGCCCCTCACAGGAGTGAAGCTTTCTTT
TRBV6-4,TRBJ2-3,TRBD2,.,CASSTAGEGSDTQYF,TGTGCCAGCAGTACAGCGGGAGAGGGGTCAGATACGCAGTATTTT
TRBV15,TRBJ2-5,.,.,CATSGEVRQETQYF,TGTGCCACCAGCGGCGAGGTCCGCCAAGAGACCCAGTACTTC
TRBV7-2,TRBJ2-1,.,.,CASSLGGDSYNEQFF,TGTGCCAGCAGCTTGGGCGGGGACTCCTACAATGAGCAGTTCTTC
TRBV7-9,TRBJ1-6,.,.,CASSTQGLAPLHF,TGTGCCAGCAGCACACAAGGTTTAGCACCCCTCCACTTT
TRBV11-2,TRBJ1-3,TRBD1,.,CASSLDNLQGNTIYF,TGTGCCAGCAGCTTAGATAACTTACAGGGGAACACCATATATTTT
TRBV2,TRBJ2-7,TRBD1,few,CASSEQGQLYEQYF,TGTGCCAGCAGTGAACAGGGACAGCTCTACGAGCAGTACTTC
TRBV5-1,TRBJ2-5,.,.,CASSLEGAQTQYF,TGCGCCAGCAGCTTGGAGGGAGCGCAGACCCAGTACTTC
TRBV28,TRBJ2-4,.,.,CASISGYKKNIQYF,TGTGCCAGCATCTCCGGGTACAAGAAAAACATTCAGTACTTC
TRBV5-1,TRBJ2-7,TRBD2,.,CASSLGLGEKQYF,TGCGCCAGCAGCCTCGGACTAGGAGAGAAGCAGTACTTC
TRBV15,TRBJ2-2,TRBD1,once,CAASRGQGIRYTGELFF,TGTGCCGCCAGCAGAGGACAGGGAATTAGATACACCGGGGAGCTGTTTTTT
TRBV5-5,TRBJ1-1,.,.,CASSLIDRPAEAFF,TGTGCCAGCAGCCTTATCGACCGCCCCGCGGAAGCTTTCTTT
TRBV28,TRBJ2-7,.,.,CASSLWQSYEQYF,TGTGCCAGCAGTTTATGGCAGAGCTACGAGCAGTACTTC
TRBV19,TRBJ2-7,TRBD1,.,CASRRDKGATYEQYF,TGTGCCAGTAGGAGGGATAAGGGGGCGACCTACGAGCAGTACTTC
TRBV14,TRBJ2-1,.,once,CASSQTRDGIGYNEQFF,TGTGCCAGCAGCCAGACCAGGGACGGAATAGGGTACAATGAGCAGTTCTTC
TRBV6-6,TRBJ2-1,.,once,CASSYEFGGWQFF,TGTGCCAGCAGTTACGAATTCGGGGGCTGGCAGTTCTTC
TRBV9,TRBJ2-2,.,.,CASSVPRSGTGELFF,TGTGCCAGCAGCGTCCCGAGGAGCGGCACCGGGGAGCTGTTTTTT
TRBV7-6,TRBJ1-2,.,.,CASSPTAGDLRGYTF,TGTGCCAGCAGCCCCACAGCAGGGGACCTGAGGGGCTACACCTTC
TRBV7-2,TRBJ1-1,.,.,CASSPSRVEAFF,TGTGCCAGCAGCCCTTCTCGGGTTGAAGCTTTCTTT
TRBV6-5,TRBJ2-7,.,.,CASSNPGHYYEQYF,TGTGCCAGCAGTAACCCGGGACATTACTACGAGCAGTACTTC
TRBV6-5,TRBJ2-2,TRBD2,few,CASSSRGYGTGELFF,TGTGCCAGCAGTTCGCGGGGGTACGGGACCGGGGAGCTGTTTTTT
TRBV2,TRBJ1-1,.,.,CASSGWEASDTEAFF,TGTGCCAGCAGTGGATGGGAGGCGTCGGACACTGAAGCTTTCTTT
TRBV6-1,TRBJ2-3,TRBD2,.,CATGGLAGGTDTQYF,TGTGCCACCGGAGGACTAGCGGGGGGGACAGATACGCAGTATTTT
TRBV30,TRBJ2-7,TRBD1,.,CAADRVREQYF,TGTGCCGCGGACAGGGTGCGGGAGCAGTACTTC
TRBV29-1,TRBJ2-2,TRBD1,.,CSVSLPGQGASGELFF,TGCAGCGTTAGTTTACCCGGACAGGGGGCGTCCGGGGAGCTGTTTTTT
TRBV11-2,TRBJ1-3,.,.,CASSLRGAIYF,TGTGCCAGCAGCCTCCGGGGGGCCATATATTTT
TRBV10-3,TRBJ1-4,.,.,CAMGEGEKLFF,TGTGCCATGGGTGAGGGTGAAAAACTGTTTTTT
TRBV27,TRBJ1-1,.,few,CASSPSGEGGAFF,TGTGCCAGCAGTCCATCTGGCGAAGGGGGAGCTTTCTTT
TRBV7-8,TRBJ2-5,.,.,CASSLAWGYQETQYF,TGTGCCAGCAGCTTAGCCTGGGGGTACCAAGAGACCCAGTACTTC
TRBV7-2,TRBJ2-7,.,.,CASSFHYEQYF,TGTGCCAGCAGCTTTCACTACGAGCAGTACTTC
TRBV7-8,TRBJ2-5,TRBD1,.,CASSLVPGQGARETQYF,TGTGCCAGCAGCTTAGTTCCGGGACAGGGGGCGCGAGAGACCCAGTACTTC